The source of this TCR beta chain is a study of regulatory T cells in long-lasting Graves disease. This clonotype was seen many times. Relying on iRepertoire HTBI primers and Arm-PCR of CDR3 regions, the team built TCR beta libraries. TCRdb recomputed calls from the multiplex PCR reads with MiXCR, one row per CDR3 protein. The sample records under 450,000 distinct CDR3 sequences, roughly 15% being singletons. Time point: newly diagnosed GD, antithyroid drugs for less than 3 months. RNA from PBMCs was the source of the TCR library. After removal of 6 bases from V and 3 bases from J, the junction contained 6 bases not matched to a gene. CDR3 length equals 15 residues. The germline V gene encodes CDR1 MNHNS and CDR2 SASEGT. These data are also associated with another study on T cells in Graves' hyperthyroidism and ophthalmopathy. From that study: Model-based prediction identified ophthalmopathy a median around 6.5 months prior to its onset.

The sample was peripheral blood mononuclear cells (PBMCs), taken at new diagnosis, from a patient treated with antithyroid drugs. The rearrangement uses TRBV6-1 and TRBJ2-3; the match to TRBD2 covers 10 bases. The origin of this receptor is a woman aged 18-29 years with Graves disease. In DNA form, the CDR3 reads TGTGCCAGCAGGAATATAGCGGGAGGAACAGATACGCAGTATTTT. It yields the protein CASRNIAGGTDTQYF.